Sequencing of this T cell receptor beta chain was carried out in a study of technical replicates of blood from a handful of donors (dated by TCRdb to about 2017). In the case of this clone: Its antigen remains unidentified. Base-call qualities are not available, and no considerably larger clone is one nucleotide away.

CDR1 is given as SNHLY and CDR2 as FYNNEI, both from the germline V gene. Including cysteine and phenylalanine, the CDR3 has 16 amino acids. The kept DNA is CDR3 alone, 48 bases in frame from the first base. V is cut by 2 bases and J by 1 base, and the space between the germline ends is 12 bases. Receptor libraries were prepared by the immunoSEQ multiplex PCR assay. TCRdb holds this immuneACCESS table with in-frame rearrangements only. Some clones are missing; in checked studies, unresolved V genes explain under half, and the rest has no known cause. Across this sample there are about 100,000 clones, with nearly 96% seen only once. Approximately 0.2% of the sample is taken by the ten largest.

Sequencing was carried out using T cells isolated from PBMCs. This chain is built from TRBV2 and TRBJ1-5, with TRBD1 as a weak D call on 5 bases. The TCR sequence derives from a human donor in good health. The DNA sequence is given as TGTGCCAGCAGTGAAAGCTGGGCAGGGAGCAATCAGCCCCAGCATTTT. Its coded protein is CASSESWAGSNQPQHF.